This T cell receptor (beta chain) was captured by sequencing in a study of metastatic and nonmetastatic thyroid tumors. Study overall: Repertoire comparisons spanned blood and tumor or nodule tissue from malignant and benign thyroid patients. The study, taken as a whole, reports: Malignant thyroid tumors reportedly had TCR beta diversity that was significantly higher than in benign nodules, in blood and tumor.

Authors' processing steps: Clinicopathological groups supplied CDR3 differences that were used to build a distant-metastasis classifier for papillary thyroid cancer. MiXCR reprocessed the PCR reads for TCRdb. The V and J calls come from TCRdb's annotation, not from the publication. The repertoire has some 31,000 clones, approximately 15% of them found once; the top ten carry roughly 7.1%. The CDR3 is 13 amino acids. Germline CDR1 and CDR2: SGHRS and YFSETQ. V lost 0 bases and J lost 2, with 6 bases in between. This clone was seen a single time. What it binds is not known. All patients were treatment-naive before thyroid surgery.

The TCR originated in a female donor with papillary thyroid cancer or a benign thyroid nodule (not recorded which). Some clones in this sample may be carry-over from other donors' samples. The source material was blood. V gene TRBV5-1 combines with J gene TRBJ2-7; no firm D call. The CDR3 sequence: CASSLGTTYEQYF. The CDR3 DNA reads as TGCGCCAGCAGCTTGGGGACCACCTACGAGCAGTACTTC.